The count of the clone carrying this TCR beta chain is one. With V trimmed by 10 bases and J by 4 bases, 7 bases remained unmatched. Germline V CDR1 and CDR2: WSHSY, SAAADI. This CDR3 contains 13 residues. This record belongs to a study of blood T cell repertoires in COVID-19. Across the study: T cells, B-cell-depleted T cells, or PBMCs provided the cDNA or gDNA that served as material.

Clones were read by immunoSEQ multiplex PCR, and TCRdb kept only the in-frame ones, dropping some. This sample has fewer than 350,000 clones; more than 70% occur once, and the top ten carry around 2%. The receptor comes from a woman aged 55-69 years in a cohort exposed to, infected with or recovered from COVID-19 (not recorded which). The sample comprised PBMCs or T cells enriched from blood (not recorded which). The chain recombines TRBV10-2 with TRBJ2-1; 7 bases match TRBD2. The CDR3 reads CANSGTKYNEQFF. The CDR3 DNA sequence: TGCGCCAACTCCGGGACTAAATACAATGAGCAGTTCTTC.